This TCR beta chain was captured in a study of blood T cell repertoires in COVID-19. Study-level background: The United States, Italy and Spain provided the acute and convalescent COVID-19 samples. T cells, B-cell-depleted T cells, or PBMCs provided the cDNA or gDNA that served as material.

The CDR3 spans 15 residues. The germline gives CDR1 SGDLS, CDR2 YYNGEE. V dropped 4 bases and J dropped 1 base, with 13 bases sitting between them. Authors' analysis steps: Estimation of nucleated cell counts was performed using reference gene primer amplification. Generated by immunoSEQ multiplex PCR, the TCRdb table keeps only in-frame clones and is missing some. V and J calls and clone size follow that table, whereas D and trimming were derived from the DNA. The sample shows some 130,000 clones, 79% of them seen only once. The rearrangement links TRBV9 to TRBJ2-3, with D possibly TRBD1 on 6 matching bases. The sample was peripheral blood. The TCR comes from a man between 60 and 70 years old with acute or convalescent COVID-19. As DNA, the CDR3 is TGTGCCAGCAGCCCAACAGGGCTTGGCACAGATACGCAGTATTTT. It translates to CASSPTGLGTDTQYF. The full variable domain, with the rest looked up from reference TRBV9 and TRBJ2-3, is DSGVTQTPKHLITATGQRVTLRCSPRSGDLSVYWYQQSLDQGLQFLIQYYNGEERAKGNILERFSAQQFPDLHSELNLSSLELGDSALYFCASSPTGLGTDTQYFGPGTRLTVL.